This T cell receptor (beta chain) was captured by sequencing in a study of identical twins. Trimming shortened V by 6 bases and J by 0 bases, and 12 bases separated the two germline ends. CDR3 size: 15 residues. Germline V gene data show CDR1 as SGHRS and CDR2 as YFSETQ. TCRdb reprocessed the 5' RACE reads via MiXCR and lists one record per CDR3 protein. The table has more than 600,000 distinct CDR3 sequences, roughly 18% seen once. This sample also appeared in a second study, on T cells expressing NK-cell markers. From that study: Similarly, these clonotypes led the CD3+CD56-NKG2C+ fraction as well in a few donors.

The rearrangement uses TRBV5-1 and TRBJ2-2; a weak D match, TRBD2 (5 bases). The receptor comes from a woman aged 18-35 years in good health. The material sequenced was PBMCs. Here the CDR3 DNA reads TGCGCCAGCACTTTGAATAGCGCGAACACCGGGGAGCTGTTTTTT. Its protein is CASTLNSANTGELFF.